A selection of T cell receptor beta chains follows, all from one sample in a study of cytomegalovirus exposure and HLA in healthy donors. This table comes from immunoSEQ multiplex PCR, and its TCRdb copy is limited to in-frame clones, with some not included. Of some 120,000 clones in the sample, roughly 82% were seen once. Sequenced sample: PBMCs. Every receptor here comes from a male donor in good health and CMV-seropositive. The CDR3 runs from the conserved cysteine through the conserved F or W. The D gene is left open where the match is weak. Size values are once, few and many counts, or a class for expanded clones, and some rows have none.

j_call	v_call	clone_size	d_call	cdr3_nt	cdr3_aa
TRBJ2-7	TRBV6-1	.	.	TGTGCCAGCAAGGGCGTGGGGGGAAAGTACGAGCAGTACTTC	CASKGVGGKYEQYF
TRBJ2-2	TRBV6-6	.	TRBD1	TGTGCCAGCAACGACGAACAGGGGTACTTCACCGGGGAGCTGTTTTTT	CASNDEQGYFTGELFF
TRBJ2-3	TRBV7-3	.	TRBD1	TGTGCCAGCAGCTTTCAGGGGGCAAGGGAGGCGCAGTATTTT	CASSFQGAREAQYF
TRBJ2-1	TRBV28	.	TRBD2	TGTGCCAGCAGCCTGCTAGCGGGAGAGGGTAATGAGCAGTTCTTC	CASSLLAGEGNEQFF
TRBJ2-5	TRBV7-9	once	.	TGTGCCAGCAGCTTATCTTCAGGGGCAGAGACCCAGTACTTC	CASSLSSGAETQYF
TRBJ1-4	TRBV7-9	.	TRBD1	TGTGCCAGCAGCCCCCCAGGACCTGACAGGGGGCAAGATGAAAAACTGTTTTTT	CASSPPGPDRGQDEKLFF
TRBJ2-1	TRBV18	.	TRBD2	TGTGCCAGCTCACCGCGGACTAGCGGGAGCTCCTACAATGAGCAGTTCTTC	CASSPRTSGSSYNEQFF
TRBJ1-4	TRBV6-1	.	TRBD1	TGTGCCAGCATTCTGGACAGGGGGCAGGGAAAACTGTTTTTT	CASILDRGQGKLFF
TRBJ2-7	TRBV7-2	.	TRBD2	TGTGCCAGCAGCTTAAGGACTAGCGAAATAACCTACGAGCAGTACTTC	CASSLRTSEITYEQYF
TRBJ2-5	TRBV5-6	.	.	TGTGCCAGCAGCACCGGGACACTCCAAAGGCAAGAGACCCAGTACTTC	CASSTGTLQRQETQYF
TRBJ2-3	TRBV29-1	.	.	TGCAGCGGGAAAGGGAGTGGGGTAGATACGCAGTATTTT	CSGKGSGVDTQYF
TRBJ2-3	TRBV15	.	TRBD2	TGTGCCACCAGCAAATCGTCCGGGCTAGCGGGGGACTCGACCTCAGATACGCAGTATTTT	CATSKSSGLAGDSTSDTQYF
TRBJ2-7	TRBV4-3	.	TRBD2	TGCGCCAGCAGCCAAGAGTGGGAGGGGCAGAACGAGCAGTACTTC	CASSQEWEGQNEQYF
TRBJ2-7	TRBV19	few	TRBD2	TGTGCCAGTAGTCTCCGGGACTATAGCGAGCAGTACTTC	CASSLRDYSEQYF
TRBJ2-7	TRBV7-6	.	.	TGTGCCAGCAGCCTGACAGGCTCCCCCTCCTACGAGCAGTACTTC	CASSLTGSPSYEQYF
TRBJ1-4	TRBV5-1	.	TRBD1	TGCGCCAGCAGCTTGGCTCCACAGGGGGCTAATGAAAAACTGTTTTTT	CASSLAPQGANEKLFF
TRBJ2-3	TRBV5-8	once	TRBD1	TGTGCCAGCGGGTACCCCGGGACAGGTCGGACGGATACGCAGTATTTT	CASGYPGTGRTDTQYF
TRBJ2-1	TRBV2	.	TRBD2	TGTGCCAGCAGTGATATTTATGGGACAGAATTTGGGACTAGCGGGAGGGCCGAATGGAATGAGCAGTTCTTC	CASSDIYGTEFGTSGRAEWNEQFF
TRBJ2-1	TRBV11-2	.	.	TGTGCCAGCAGCCCCGCCCCGGGACAAGGTATTGATGAGCAGTTCTTC	CASSPAPGQGIDEQFF
TRBJ2-3	TRBV2	.	TRBD2	TGTGCCAGCAGGGAAGGGCTAGCGGGAGTCGCCACTACCACAGATACGCAGTATTTT	CASREGLAGVATTTDTQYF
TRBJ1-3	TRBV19	.	.	TGTGCCAGCACCCCAGGGAGGCACACCATATATTTT	CASTPGRHTIYF
TRBJ2-7	TRBV28	few	TRBD1	TGTGCCAGCAGTTTATCCCCTTGGGGACAGGGGGGAAGAGAGCAGTACTTC	CASSLSPWGQGGREQYF
TRBJ2-4	TRBV6-1	.	.	TGTGCCAGCAGTGCTACAGGGAGCATAGCCAAAAACATTCAGTACTTC	CASSATGSIAKNIQYF
TRBJ2-1	TRBV4-3	once	TRBD1	TGCGCCAGCAGCCAAGCCTCAACAGGGGGCGATGAGCAGTTCTTC	CASSQASTGGDEQFF
TRBJ2-3	TRBV7-2	.	.	TGTGCCAGCAGCTTCTATAGCACAGATACGCAGTATTTT	CASSFYSTDTQYF
TRBJ2-5	TRBV2	once	.	TGTGCCAGCAGTGACGGAGAGACCCAGTACTTC	CASSDGETQYF
TRBJ1-5	TRBV7-8	.	TRBD1	TGTGCCAGCAGCTTCTCCGGGACAGGGATGGATCAGCCCCAGCATTTT	CASSFSGTGMDQPQHF
TRBJ2-1	TRBV5-8	.	TRBD2	TGTGCCAGCAGCTTGGCCTCCCGGGGGGGCGGTAGGAGTGAGCAGTTCTTC	CASSLASRGGGRSEQFF
TRBJ2-5	TRBV7-6	.	TRBD1	TGTGCCAGCAGCTTAGCCCCTCGGACAGGGGGCCAAGAGACCCAGTACTTC	CASSLAPRTGGQETQYF
TRBJ1-2	TRBV29-1	.	TRBD1	TGCAGCGTTGAAGATCCAGACAGGGTAAAAGGCTACACCTTC	CSVEDPDRVKGYTF
TRBJ2-7	TRBV9	.	TRBD2	TGTGCCAGCAGCGCGAGGACTAGCGGGTCCTACGAGCAGTACTTC	CASSARTSGSYEQYF
TRBJ1-5	TRBV11-2	.	TRBD1	TGTGCCAGCAGCTTTGACAGGGATCAGCCCCAGCATTTT	CASSFDRDQPQHF
TRBJ2-2	TRBV6-1	.	.	TGTGCCGGCTCAGGGTGGGGGGACACCGGGGAGCTGTTTTTT	CAGSGWGDTGELFF
TRBJ2-7	TRBV29-1	.	.	TGCAGCGTCGGCGGAGATCCCTACGAGCAGTACTTC	CSVGGDPYEQYF
TRBJ1-5	TRBV19	.	TRBD1	TGTGCCAGTGGGGACAGGGCGCGGAATCAGCCCCAGCATTTT	CASGDRARNQPQHF
TRBJ1-2	TRBV4-3	.	.	TGCGCCAGCAGCCAAGATCTGACTTCTAACTATGGCTACACCTTC	CASSQDLTSNYGYTF
TRBJ2-5	TRBV7-2	once	.	TGTGCCAGCAGCTTACAGCGGGCCCACCAAGAGACCCAGTACTTC	CASSLQRAHQETQYF
TRBJ1-2	TRBV18	.	.	TGTGCCAGCTCATCGGACACTAACCTTGGCTACACCTTC	CASSSDTNLGYTF
TRBJ2-1	TRBV27	.	.	TGTGCCAGCACTCCCGGGTCCGGATACAATGAGCAGTTCTTC	CASTPGSGYNEQFF